Listed below are T cell receptor beta chains from one sample, sequenced in a study of T cell repertoires in cytomegalovirus infection. TCRdb processed the reads anew with MiXCR; each CDR3 protein has one entry. The sample lists some 240,000 distinct CDR3 sequences; about 17% were seen once. The sequencing input was CD8+ T cells from PBMCs. The origin of the receptors is a human donor in good health (CMV status not recorded). Some clones in this sample may be carry-over from other donors' samples. Each CDR3 is given with its conserved first and last residue. The D gene is left open where the match is weak. Only part of the rows carry a size: once, few, many, or a class if the clone is expanded.

CDR3	DNA	D	size	V	J	length
CASSPGPVEQYF	TGTGCCAGCAGCCCCGGGCCCGTGGAGCAGTACTTC	.	many	TRBV7-9	TRBJ2-7	12
CASSFRDKQETQYF	TGTGCCAGCAGCTTTCGCGACAAGCAAGAGACCCAGTACTTC	.	many	TRBV7-2	TRBJ2-5	14
CASSAWDTQETQYF	TGTGCCAGCAGTGCTTGGGACACCCAAGAGACCCAGTACTTC	.	many	TRBV7-9	TRBJ2-5	14
CATSVGSGGDFEQFF	TGTGCCACCAGTGTGGGGAGCGGGGGAGATTTCGAGCAGTTCTTC	TRBD2	few	TRBV24-1	TRBJ2-1	15
CASSPDRDDGYEQYF	TGTGCCAGCAGCCCCGACCGAGACGATGGCTACGAGCAGTACTTC	.	few	TRBV11-1	TRBJ2-7	15
CASLGGGELFF	TGTGCCAGCCTCGGAGGCGGGGAGCTGTTTTTT	.	few	TRBV12-3/TRBV12-4	TRBJ2-2	11
CASSFFRVAKNIQYF	TGTGCCAGCAGTTTCTTCAGGGTAGCCAAAAACATTCAGTACTTC	.	once	TRBV28	TRBJ2-4	15
CASSLQGGIMNTEAFF	TGCGCCAGCAGCTTACAGGGTGGGATCATGAACACTGAAGCTTTCTTT	.	few	TRBV5-1	TRBJ1-1	16
CASSLLSTEAFF	TGTGCCAGCAGCTTATTGTCCACTGAAGCTTTCTTT	.	many	TRBV7-6	TRBJ1-1	12
CASSLGSSLEVYEQYF	TGTGCCAGCAGTTTAGGTTCCTCGCTAGAGGTCTACGAGCAGTACTTC	.	.	TRBV27	TRBJ2-7	16
CASSSGDSSNQPQHF	TGTGCCAGCAGCTCTGGGGACAGCAGCAATCAGCCCCAGCATTTT	TRBD1	many	TRBV7-9	TRBJ1-5	15
CASSTDYDRFTYEQYF	TGTGCCAGCAGCACCGACTACGACAGGTTCACCTACGAGCAGTACTTC	.	.	TRBV7-4	TRBJ2-7	16
CASSLATRDSYSNYGYTF	TGTGCCAGCAGCTTAGCGACCCGGGACAGCTACTCTAACTATGGCTACACCTTC	TRBD1	.	TRBV7-9	TRBJ1-2	18
CASSQAGQGARTEAFF	TGTGCCAGCAGCCAAGCCGGACAGGGGGCGCGCACTGAAGCTTTCTTT	TRBD1	.	TRBV14	TRBJ1-1	16
CASSLTYGTRTNEQFF	TGTGCCAGCAGCTTAACCTACGGGACTCGTACCAATGAGCAGTTCTTC	.	many	TRBV7-2	TRBJ2-1	16
CASSPSGGDYGYTF	TGTGCCAGCAGCCCAAGCGGGGGAGACTATGGCTACACCTTC	.	.	TRBV12-3/TRBV12-4	TRBJ1-2	14
CASSEGAGTGYFYGYTF	TGTGCCAGCAGTGAAGGCGCCGGGACAGGATATTTCTATGGCTACACCTTC	TRBD1	.	TRBV2	TRBJ1-2	17
CASSSFRTPQETQYF	TGTGCCAGCAGCTCCTTTCGGACCCCACAAGAGACCCAGTACTTC	.	many	TRBV11-2	TRBJ2-5	15
CSAYPSGYETQYF	TGCAGCGCCTACCCCTCAGGGTATGAGACCCAGTACTTC	.	.	TRBV29-1	TRBJ2-5	13
CASGLVLGASGVFYYF	TGTGCTAGTGGTTTGGTACTTGGGGCTAGCGGGGTCTTCTACTATTTT	TRBD2	many	TRBV12-5	TRBJ2-3	16
CASSQGTGITETQYF	TGCGCCAGCAGCCAAGGAACAGGGATTACTGAGACCCAGTACTTC	.	many	TRBV4-3	TRBJ2-5	15
CASSLGWTREGNSPLHF	TGTGCCAGCAGCTTAGGGTGGACCAGGGAAGGAAATTCACCCCTCCACTTT	.	.	TRBV11-2	TRBJ1-6	17
CAVNAQTGTDTQYF	TGTGCCGTAAATGCCCAAACGGGCACAGATACGCAGTATTTT	.	few	TRBV10-3	TRBJ2-3	14
CASTTSGGASTDTQYF	TGTGCCAGCACAACTAGCGGGGGGGCTAGCACAGATACGCAGTATTTT	TRBD2	many	TRBV28	TRBJ2-3	16
CASTSGGYNEQFF	TGTGCCAGCACTAGCGGGGGTTACAATGAGCAGTTCTTC	TRBD2	once	TRBV7-9	TRBJ2-1	13
CSASGGPSSSEFF	TGCAGCGCTTCGGGGGGGCCCTCATCCTCCGAGTTCTTC	TRBD2	.	TRBV29-1	TRBJ2-1	13
CASSLGQATNEKLFF	TGTGCCAGCAGCTTGGGACAAGCAACTAATGAAAAACTGTTTTTT	.	many	TRBV7-8	TRBJ1-4	15
CASSEVTHEAYEQYF	TGTGCCAGCAGTGAAGTGACTCACGAGGCCTACGAGCAGTACTTC	.	many	TRBV2	TRBJ2-7	15
CASSTDRDLSDTQYF	TGTGCCAGCAGTACGGACAGGGATTTATCAGATACGCAGTATTTT	TRBD1	few	TRBV28	TRBJ2-3	15
CASSYGGIDQPQHF	TGTGCCAGCAGCTATGGGGGGATTGATCAGCCCCAGCATTTT	.	few	TRBV7-9	TRBJ1-5	14
CASRTGGAHYGYTF	TGTGCCAGCCGGACGGGGGGCGCGCACTATGGCTACACCTTC	.	.	TRBV6-2/TRBV6-3	TRBJ1-2	14
CASSQDVSTRGNQPQHF	TGCGCCAGCAGCCAAGATGTATCCACCAGGGGAAATCAGCCCCAGCATTTT	.	few	TRBV4-1	TRBJ1-5	17
CASSLDSSDEQYF	TGTGCCAGCAGCTTGGACAGTTCTGACGAGCAGTACTTC	.	.	TRBV27	TRBJ2-7	13
CASSYGNSGNTIYF	TGTGCCAGCAGTTACGGAAACTCTGGAAACACCATATATTTT	.	few	TRBV6-2/TRBV6-3	TRBJ1-3	14
CASRGGGGGNTEAFF	TGTGCCAGCAGGGGGGGGGGAGGAGGAAACACTGAAGCTTTCTTT	.	.	TRBV6-6	TRBJ1-1	15
CASSGMDGQGQAFF	TGCGCCAGCAGTGGGATGGACGGACAGGGCCAAGCTTTCTTT	TRBD1	few	TRBV10-2	TRBJ1-1	14
CASRHRPGGGADTQYF	TGTGCCAGCAGGCACCGCCCCGGGGGTGGCGCAGATACGCAGTATTTT	.	few	TRBV5-5	TRBJ2-3	16
CASSFQGSTDTQYF	TGTGCCAGCAGCTTCCAAGGAAGCACAGATACGCAGTATTTT	.	many	TRBV7-2	TRBJ2-3	14
CSARDLAGHSYEQYF	TGCAGTGCTAGAGACCTAGCGGGGCACTCCTACGAGCAGTACTTC	TRBD2	many	TRBV20-1	TRBJ2-7	15
CASSDIRTVGSPLHF	TGTGCCAGCAGTGATATCCGGACAGTAGGTTCACCCCTCCACTTT	.	.	TRBV2	TRBJ1-6	15
CASSYYTPGQYNEQFF	TGTGCCAGCAGTTACTATACACCGGGACAATACAATGAGCAGTTCTTC	.	few	TRBV6-2/TRBV6-3	TRBJ2-1	16
CSARDTQGYEQYF	TGCAGTGCTAGGGACACTCAGGGTTACGAGCAGTACTTC	.	.	TRBV20-1	TRBJ2-7	13